Included here is one T cell receptor beta chain sequence, with context. What it recognizes is unknown. The sample belongs to a study of cytomegalovirus exposure and HLA in healthy donors. On the study more broadly: Drawn from HLA-typed donors, about 85 million unique TCRs were held in an early data release. For the roughly 400 genotyped donors, about 79% fell within the Caucasian-associated ancestry cluster. Overall study findings and caveats: Reports credit the classifier with highly specific, highly sensitive diagnosis of cytomegalovirus status.

PCR used 60 Vbeta primers and 13 Jbeta primers. Produced via immunoSEQ multiplex PCR; TCRdb's table is partial and in-frame only. Among about 150,000 clones listed, approximately 84% were seen once. Germline V gives CDR1 SQVTM, CDR2 ANQGSEA. With V trimmed by 3 bases and J by 5 bases, 11 bases remained unmatched. The CDR3 has 16 amino acids. The sequenced sample was PBMCs. The chain employs TRBV29-1 and TRBJ2-7; 12 nucleotides align to TRBD1. The source of this sequence is a man aged 25-40 years in good health and CMV-seropositive. The CDR3 DNA follows: TGCAGCGTTGAGCTTAGTCCCGGGACAGGGGGCGACGAGCAGTACTTC. Its protein is CSVELSPGTGGDEQYF.